This T cell receptor (beta chain) was captured by sequencing in a study of naive and memory T cell subsets. General study points: Higher TCR numbers at tuberculin sites reflect T cell infiltration, per interpretation.

Ligated cDNA underwent four rounds of PCR with nested alpha and beta constant region primers and SP2. TCRdb analysed the UMI-ligation and nested PCR reads with MiXCR anew, one entry per CDR3 protein. Of tens of thousands of distinct CDR3 sequences detected, approximately 9.9% appear once; the ten largest clones hold about 4%. As regards this clonotype: Antigen unknown.

This sample's treatment: skin biopsy from PPD injection site in Mantoux-positive individual. An oligonucleotide containing a UMI was ligated to the 3' end of TCR cDNA. V shed 6 bases and J shed 4 bases, with 9 bases lying between them. The CDR3 runs to 11 residues. The V gene's germline CDR1 is DFQATT and CDR2 SNEGSKA (reference sequence). The TCR was taken from an adult in good health. The material was skin, obtained from a tuberculin skin test site. The chain uses TRBV20-1 and TRBJ1-1; D uncertain. This chain's CDR3 is CSARLVTEAFF. CDR3 bases: TGCAGTGCCAGATTGGTCACTGAAGCTTTCTTT.